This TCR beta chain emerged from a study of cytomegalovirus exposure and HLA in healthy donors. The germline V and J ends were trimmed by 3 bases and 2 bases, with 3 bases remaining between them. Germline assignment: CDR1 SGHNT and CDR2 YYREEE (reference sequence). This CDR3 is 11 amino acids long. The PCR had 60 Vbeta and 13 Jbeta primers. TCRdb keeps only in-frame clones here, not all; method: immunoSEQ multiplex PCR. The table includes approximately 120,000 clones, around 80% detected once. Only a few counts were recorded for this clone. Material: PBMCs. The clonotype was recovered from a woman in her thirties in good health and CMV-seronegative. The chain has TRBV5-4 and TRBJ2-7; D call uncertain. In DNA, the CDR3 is TGTGCCAGCAGCTCTGCCTACGAGCAGTACTTC. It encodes CASSSAYEQYF.